Following are 13 T cell receptor beta chains from one sample sequenced in a study of cytomegalovirus exposure and HLA in healthy donors. Primers included in the PCR were 60 Vbeta and 13 Jbeta primers. Profiling relied on immunoSEQ multiplex PCR, and the TCRdb table lists in-frame clones only, not all of them. The table shows under 150,000 clones, with 76% occurring only once. The specimen was PBMCs. The receptor set was obtained from a woman in her forties in good health and CMV-seronegative.

The chain uses TRBV5-4 and TRBJ1-2; D perhaps matches TRBD1 (5 bases). The CDR3 consists of 15 residues. Germline lookup yields CDR1 SGHNT and CDR2 YYREEE (reference sequence). With 0 bases removed from V and 4 bases from J, the gap between germline ends came to 13 bases. The CDR3, as DNA: TGTGCCAGCAGCTTGGTCAGGGAACGGGCCTATGGCTACACCTTC. As protein: CASSLVRERAYGYTF.

There are a few counts of this clone. The V gene is TRBV5-1, the J gene TRBJ1-1; D unclear. Germline CDR1 and CDR2: SGHRS and YFSETQ. The V and J ends lost 0 bases and 6 bases respectively, with 12 bases between them. The CDR3 loop spans 14 amino acids. CDR3 coding DNA: TGCGCCAGCAGCTTGGAATGGAGCGGGGCTGAAGCTTTCTTT. Translated, it gives CASSLEWSGAEAFF.

V and J are TRBV6-4 and TRBJ2-2; tentative D call: TRBD2 (6 bases). This CDR3 region has 14 residues. CDR1 and CDR2 (germline): MRHNA, SNTAGT. Trimming shortened V by 8 bases and J by 7 bases, and 17 bases separated the two germline ends. CDR3 sequence: CASQKEGMVGELFF. CDR3 nucleotides: TGTGCCAGCCAAAAGGAGGGAATGGTCGGGGAGCTGTTTTTT.

The chain uses TRBV30 and TRBJ1-5, with D possibly TRBD1 on 6 matching bases. CDR1 and CDR2 from the germline V gene are GTSNPN and SVGIG (reference sequence). This CDR3 is built from 13 residues. Deletions cut 0 bases from V and 6 bases from J, with 9 bases between. CDR3 protein: CAWSVQGSQPQHF. The CDR3 nucleotides read TGTGCCTGGAGTGTCCAGGGGTCTCAGCCCCAGCATTTT.

The CDR3 coding sequence is TGTGCCAGTAGCCCTATCGGACAGGGGGCGTCTGGGGCCAACGTCCTGACTTTC. Protein product: CASSPIGQGASGANVLTF. The genes are TRBV19 and TRBJ2-6; TRBD1 agrees at 11 bases. Germline trimming cut 6 bases from V and 1 base from J; bases unmatched to any gene: 8. The CDR3 spans 18 residues. The germline CDR1 and CDR2 sequences are LNHDA and SQIVND (reference sequence).

The chain joins TRBV9 to TRBJ1-2; weak D call: TRBD1 (5 bases). Looked up from germline, CDR1 is SGDLS and CDR2 is YYNGEE. This CDR3 comprises 16 residues. Trimming cost V 0 bases and J 1 base, with 13 bases left between them. The CDR3 coding sequence is TGTGCCAGCAGCGTAGTGTCGACAGTAGGTAACTATGGCTACACCTTC. As protein: CASSVVSTVGNYGYTF.

Written as DNA, the CDR3 is TGTGCCAGCAGTGATAGGGGGGGCCGTAGCAATCAGCCCCAGCATTTT. It yields the protein CASSDRGGRSNQPQHF. The chain recombines TRBV2 with TRBJ1-5; possible D gene TRBD1, 6 bases. In germline, CDR1 is SNHLY, CDR2 FYNNEI. V shed 3 bases and J shed 0 bases, with 12 bases lying between them. The CDR3 contains 16 residues.

This clone occurred once. The chain employs TRBV30 and TRBJ1-2; no clear D. Germline values: CDR1 GTSNPN, CDR2 SVGIG (reference sequence). This CDR3 contains 16 residues. With 2 bases removed from V and 4 bases from J, the gap between germline ends came to 20 bases. The CDR3, as DNA: TGTGCCTGGAGTAGGCGGGCGGCCCTAAAAACCTATGGCTACACCTTC. Encoded protein: CAWSRRAALKTYGYTF.

The chain joins TRBV10-3 to TRBJ1-1, with TRBD1 matching over 10 bases. The CDR3 has 16 residues. V trimming: 3 bases; J trimming: 6 bases; junction bases outside the gene matches: 10. CDR1 is ENHRY, CDR2 SYGVKD, per germline. The CDR3 spells CAISETRQGARSEAFF. CDR3 in DNA: TGTGCCATCAGTGAAACACGACAGGGGGCCAGGTCTGAAGCTTTCTTT.

As concerns this clone: At one of its ends the junction is not consistent with the germline gene, which may arise from a read error. The chain is built from TRBV6-5 and TRBJ2-5, with D perhaps matching TRBD1 (5 bases). CDR3 length equals 15 residues. The germline gives CDR1 MNHEY, CDR2 SVGAGI. The CDR3 spells CASRTRANPAKSSDF. CDR3 nucleotide sequence: TGTGCCAGCAGGACCAGGGCCAATCCAGCTAAATCATCGGACTTC.

V and J are TRBV5-1 and TRBJ1-2, with D perhaps TRBD1 (5 bases). Between the trimmed V and J ends, which lost 3 bases and 5 bases, there was a span of 17 bases. Germline assignment: CDR1 SGHRS and CDR2 YFSETQ. The CDR3 extends over 15 amino acids. The CDR3 coding sequence is TGCGCCAGCAGCTCCAGGTCGGACCAGGGATATGGCTACACCTTC. Protein sequence: CASSSRSDQGYGYTF. Drawing the rest from reference TRBV5-1 and TRBJ1-2, the complete variable domain is KAGVTQTPRYLIKTRGQQVTLSCSPISGHRSVSWYQQTPGQGLQFLFEYFSETQRNKGNFPGRFSGRQFSNSRSEMNVSTLELGDSALYLCASSSRSDQGYGYTFGSGTRLTVV.

This sequence joins TRBV27 and TRBJ1-6; D is unclear. In germline, CDR1 is MNHEY, CDR2 SMNVEV (reference sequence). Trimming left V 6 bases short and J 8 bases short, with 11 bases between. The CDR3 covers 13 residues. The CDR3 DNA reads TGTGCCAGCAGGAGCTCGGAGTATTCACCCCTCCACTTT. It yields the protein CASRSSEYSPLHF.

This chain joins TRBV5-1 and TRBJ2-1; 7 nucleotides match TRBD1. V shed 4 bases and J 6 bases; nucleotides not matched to a gene: 4. The germline gives CDR1 SGHRS, CDR2 YFSETQ. The CDR3 has 13 residues. The CDR3 sequence: CASSLGQSNEQFF. The CDR3 DNA reads as TGCGCCAGCAGCCTGGGACAGTCCAATGAGCAGTTCTTC.